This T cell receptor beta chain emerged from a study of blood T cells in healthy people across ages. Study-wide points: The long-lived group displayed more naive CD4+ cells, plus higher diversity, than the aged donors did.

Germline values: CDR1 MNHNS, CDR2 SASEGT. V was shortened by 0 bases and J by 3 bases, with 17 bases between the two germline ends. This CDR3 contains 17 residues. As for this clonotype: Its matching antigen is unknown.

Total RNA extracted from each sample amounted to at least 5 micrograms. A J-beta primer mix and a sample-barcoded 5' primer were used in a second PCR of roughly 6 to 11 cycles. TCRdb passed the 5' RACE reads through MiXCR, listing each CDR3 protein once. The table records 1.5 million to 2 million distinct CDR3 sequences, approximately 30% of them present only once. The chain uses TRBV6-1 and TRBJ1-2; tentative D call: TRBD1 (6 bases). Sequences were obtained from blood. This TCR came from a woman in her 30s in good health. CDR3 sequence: CASSEAMVGGADYGYTF. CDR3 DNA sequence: TGTGCCAGCAGTGAAGCGATGGTGGGGGGCGCGGACTATGGCTACACCTTC.